Each of the 20 T cell receptor beta chains below was sequenced from the same sample in a study of T cell repertoires in aging, cancer and after chemotherapy. The template was genomic DNA from peripheral blood, not RNA. A mixed TRB-A/B primer pool amplified rearranged TRB by multiplex touch-down PCR. In TCRdb, the multiplex PCR reads were re-called with MiXCR into one record per CDR3 protein. The repertoire holds about 2,200 distinct CDR3 sequences, with 27% as singletons. The material sequenced was blood. Source of these receptors: a human donor in good health.

As for this clonotype: The junction departs from germline at one end; a sequencing error may be responsible. V usage is TRBV18 and J usage is TRBJ2-7; 7 bases match TRBD1. The CDR3 totals 14 residues. The germline gives CDR1 KGHSH, CDR2 LQKENI. DNA of the CDR3: TGTGCCAGCTCACCACAGGGGGCTGGGTACGAGCAGTGCTTC. Translated: CASSPQGAGYEQCF.

This rearrangement joins TRBV20-1 to TRBJ1-5; 7 positions match TRBD1. The CDR3 has 13 residues. The V gene's germline CDR1 is DFQATT and CDR2 SNEGSKA (reference sequence). After removal of 6 bases from V and 6 bases from J, the junction contained 8 bases not matched to a gene. CDR3 coding DNA: TGCAGTGCCGCCGGACAGGAGGGTCAGCCCCAGCATTTT. This codes for CSAAGQEGQPQHF.

This clonotype is judged medium-sized (0.01 to 0.1%). J is TRBJ1-2 and V is TRBV5-6, with D unresolved. V lost 0 bases and J 1 base, leaving 10 bases between the germline ends. Germline values: CDR1 SGHDT, CDR2 YYEEEE. The CDR3 covers 15 residues. CDR3 coding DNA: TGTGCCAGCAGCTTGGCCGCCGTCGGTAACTATGGCTACACCTTC. It translates to CASSLAAVGNYGYTF.

This clonotype has more than one count but fewer than ten. The chain recombines TRBV20-1 with TRBJ2-3, with D tentatively TRBD2 (5 bases). The CDR3 has 19 amino acids. The ends were cut back, 0 bases at V and 0 bases at J, with 22 bases in the middle. Germline V gene lookup returns CDR1 DFQATT and CDR2 SNEGSKA (reference sequence). DNA of the CDR3: TGCAGTGCTAGAGACCAGACTATGAGAGGTTATACTAGCACAGATACGCAGTATTTT. This translates into CSARDQTMRGYTSTDTQYF.

The genes are TRBV5-6 and TRBJ2-1; D possibly uses TRBD1 or TRBD2 (6 bases each). The germline V and J ends were trimmed by 2 bases and 6 bases, with 18 bases remaining between them. The CDR3 covers 16 residues. From germline, CDR1 is SGHDT and CDR2 YYEEEE. The CDR3 here is CASSFRLGGRSNEQFF. The CDR3 bases are TGTGCCAGCAGCTTCCGCTTGGGGGGCAGGAGCAATGAGCAGTTCTTC.

The rearrangement links TRBV14 to TRBJ2-1, with TRBD2 identical over 12 bases. Germline V CDR1 and CDR2: SGHDN, FVKESK. The CDR3 is 15 amino acids. Trimming removed 6 bases from V and 9 bases from J; junction bases left unmatched: 9. The CDR3 loop is CASRLSSGGAREQFF. The CDR3 DNA reads TGTGCCAGCAGACTCTCTAGCGGGGGGGCTCGTGAGCAGTTCTTC.

The rearrangement uses TRBV15 and TRBJ1-4; no clear D. V was trimmed by 1 base and J by 7 bases, leaving 4 bases between them. The CDR3 is 12 amino acids. Per the germline V gene, CDR1 is LNHNV and CDR2 is YYDKDF (reference sequence). CDR3 sequence (DNA): TGTGCCACCAGCAGAGCTTCTGAAAAACTGTTTTTT. Its translation is CATSRASEKLFF.

CDR3 bases: TGTGCCAGTAGTATCGGACAGGGGGGACGGGAGACCCAGTACTTC. It is translated as CASSIGQGGRETQYF. This rearrangement joins TRBV19 to TRBJ2-5; 10 bases match TRBD1. With V trimmed by 3 bases and J by 5 bases, 6 bases remained unmatched. The CDR3 consists of 15 residues. From germline, CDR1 is LNHDA and CDR2 SQIVND (reference sequence).

This clonotype was seen more than once but under ten times. The rearrangement joins TRBV5-1 to TRBJ1-3; TRBD1 is a possible D gene (5 bases). CDR3 length equals 17 residues. Trimming removed 5 bases at V and 0 bases at J, with 18 bases between. The germline V gene encodes CDR1 SGHRS and CDR2 YFSETQ. The CDR3 spells CASSSAVGEASGNTIYF. CDR3 DNA sequence: TGCGCCAGCAGTTCGGCGGTAGGGGAGGCCTCTGGAAACACCATATATTTT. The full variable domain, with the rest looked up from reference TRBV5-1 and TRBJ1-3, is KAGVTQTPRYLIKTRGQQVTLSCSPISGHRSVSWYQQTPGQGLQFLFEYFSETQRNKGNFPGRFSGRQFSNSRSEMNVSTLELGDSALYLCASSSAVGEASGNTIYFGEGSWLTVV.

This clonotype is medium-sized by share. This CDR3 is CASSYSGSQDTQYF. As DNA, the CDR3 is TGTGCCAGCAGTTACTCGGGCAGCCAAGATACGCAGTATTTT. The J gene is TRBJ2-3, the V gene TRBV6-6; D remains unclear. Deletions cut 0 bases from V and 5 bases from J, with 9 bases between. Germline loops: CDR1 MNHNY, CDR2 SVGAGI (reference sequence). The CDR3 loop spans 14 amino acids.

This clonotype was seen a handful of times. The rearrangement links TRBV7-9 to TRBJ2-3; the match to TRBD1 covers 11 bases. Per germline, CDR1 SEHNR and CDR2 FQNEAQ (reference sequence). The V segment lost 5 bases and the J segment 5 bases; nucleotides outside the gene matches: 9. This CDR3 has 16 amino acids. CDR3 residues: CASSQAPGQGVDTQYF. The CDR3 DNA sequence: TGTGCCAGCAGCCAAGCCCCGGGACAGGGGGTAGATACGCAGTATTTT.

Sample share makes this clonotype large. The CDR3 nucleotides read TGCAGCGTTGAACCTTATGACAGGGCCAAAAACATTCAGTACTTC. Translating it yields CSVEPYDRAKNIQYF. The chain links TRBV29-1 to TRBJ2-4, with D possibly TRBD1 on 6 matching bases. Germline V lookup: CDR1 SQVTM, CDR2 ANQGSEA. The V end lost 2 bases, the J end lost 1 base, and 12 bases lay between the germline ends. The CDR3 loop spans 15 amino acids.

This clonotype has only one observation. This may be a read error, as it is one base from a much larger clone. The genes are TRBV19 and TRBJ1-4; TRBD1 matches at 9 bases. CDR1 is LNHDA, CDR2 SQIVND, per germline (reference sequence). This CDR3 region has 15 residues. V dropped 5 bases and J dropped 8; count of bases not matched to a gene: 9. CDR3 bases: TGTGCCAGTAGTCCTGGGACAGGGTTGTGCGAAAAACTGTTTTTT. Its translation is CASSPGTGLCEKLFF.

This clonotype was found a few times. This chain links TRBV7-6 with TRBJ2-7, with 8 bases aligning to TRBD2. The CDR3 is made up of 15 amino acids. CDR1 and CDR2 (germline): SGHVS, FNYEAQ. The V gene end was trimmed by 1 base and the J gene end by 6 bases; junction bases not matched to a gene: 8. CDR3 in amino acids: CASSLGAGGGFEQYF. CDR3 in DNA: TGTGCCAGCAGCTTAGGGGCTGGCGGGGGGTTCGAGCAGTACTTC.

V gene TRBV30 combines with J gene TRBJ2-2, with D possibly being TRBD1 (6 bases). Germline V gene data show CDR1 as GTSNPN and CDR2 as SVGIG (reference sequence). This CDR3 comprises 15 residues. Trimming pared 8 bases from V and 1 base from J, leaving 17 bases between. This chain's CDR3 is CAAPGPGENTGELFF. In DNA, the CDR3 is TGTGCCGCCCCGGGACCAGGGGAGAACACCGGGGAGCTGTTTTTT. Variable domain in full (rest from reference TRBV30 and TRBJ2-2): SQTIHQWPATLVQPVGSPLSLECTVEGTSNPNLYWYRQAAGRGLQLLFYSVGIGQISSEVPQNLSASRPQDRQFILSSKKLLLSDSGFYLCAAPGPGENTGELFFGEGSRLTVL.

This clonotype is categorized as medium-sized (0.01 to 0.1%). The chain uses TRBV6-2 or TRBV6-3 and TRBJ2-7; 7 nucleotides match TRBD1. Trimming removed 6 bases from V and 3 bases from J; junction bases left unmatched: 8. Per the germline V gene, CDR1 is MNHEY and CDR2 is SVGEGT. CDR3 size: 14 residues. In DNA form, the CDR3 reads TGTGCCAGCAGATACAGGGGAACTGTCTACGAGCAGTACTTC. Translating it yields CASRYRGTVYEQYF.

By sample fraction, this clonotype is medium-sized. The CDR3 DNA sequence: TGTGCCAGCACCCCCACGGGAGGAGGGGCAGAGACCCAGTACTTC. This codes for CASTPTGGGAETQYF. The chain recombines TRBV12-3 or TRBV12-4 with TRBJ2-5; 7 positions agree with TRBD2. J gave up 4 bases and V 7 bases, and 12 bases lay outside the gene matches. The CDR3 is 15 amino acids.

CDR3 in DNA: TGTGCCAGCAGTTTAGCGGGGGGGCCCAATGAGCAGTTCTTC. It translates to CASSLAGGPNEQFF. J is TRBJ2-1 and V is TRBV12-3 or TRBV12-4; TRBD2 might be the D (7 bases). CDR3 length: 14 residues. Trimming stripped 0 bases from V and 6 bases from J, with 9 bases between.

This clonotype is medium-sized within its sample. The genes are TRBV12-3 or TRBV12-4 and TRBJ1-3, with 8 positions matching TRBD1. This CDR3 comprises 16 residues. The V segment lost 1 base and the J segment 2 bases; nucleotides outside the gene matches: 4. The CDR3 region has the DNA TGTGCCAGCAGTTTAGGGCAGGGGGCAGCTGGAAACACCATATATTTT. This codes for CASSLGQGAAGNTIYF.

By share, this clonotype counts as medium-sized. V usage is TRBV13 and J usage is TRBJ2-1; 13 positions agree with TRBD2. With 5 bases clipped from V and 4 bases from J, the junction kept 5 bases outside the gene matches. CDR1 is PRHDT and CDR2 is FYEKMQ in the germline V gene (reference sequence). The CDR3 runs 16 residues. The chain's CDR3 is CASSVTSGGLYNEQFF. Written as DNA, the CDR3 is TGTGCCAGCAGCGTGACTAGCGGGGGGCTATACAATGAGCAGTTCTTC. Combining the CDR3 with reference TRBV13 and TRBJ2-1 gives the whole variable domain AAGVIQSPRHLIKEKRETATLKCYPIPRHDTVYWYQQGPGQDPQFLISFYEKMQSDKGSIPDRFSAQQFSDYHSELNMSSLELGDSALYFCASSVTSGGLYNEQFFGPGTRLTVL.